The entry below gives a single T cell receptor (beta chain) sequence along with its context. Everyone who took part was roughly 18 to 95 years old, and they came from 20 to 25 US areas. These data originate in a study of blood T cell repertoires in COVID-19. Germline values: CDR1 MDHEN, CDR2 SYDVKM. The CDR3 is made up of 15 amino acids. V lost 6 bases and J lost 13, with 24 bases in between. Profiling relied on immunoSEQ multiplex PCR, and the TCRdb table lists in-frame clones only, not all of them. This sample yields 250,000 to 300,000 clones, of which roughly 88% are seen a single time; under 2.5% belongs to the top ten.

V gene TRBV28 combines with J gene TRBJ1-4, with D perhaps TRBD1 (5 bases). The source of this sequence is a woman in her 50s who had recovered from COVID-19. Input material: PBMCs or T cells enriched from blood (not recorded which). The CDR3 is CASRLGSGVLGGLFF. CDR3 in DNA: TGTGCCAGCAGATTGGGTTCTGGGGTTTTGGGGGGACTGTTTTTT.